This T cell receptor beta chain was documented in a study of T cell repertoires in cytomegalovirus infection (dated by TCRdb to the late 2010s). Broadly, across the study: The HLA type of each donor mattered for the analysis, because public TCR beta signatures pointed to carriage of CMV infection along with the matching HLA type. What the work shows at the level of the full study, not this receptor alone: The ex vivo response was dominated by HLA-C-restricted CMV-specific TCR beta clonotypes, and the single most frequent clonotype in two of eight donors was supplied by these HLA-C-restricted clonotypes. In both this cohort and an independent cohort of under 450 donors, the cumulative frequency of public TCR beta family members distinguished carriers of CMV infection plus the relevant HLA type.

Sequenced on an Illumina HiSeq 1500. TCRdb reanalyzed the raw reads on its own, using fastp at Q25 for trimming and MiXCR for clone calling, and kept in-frame beta chains. Entries are consolidated by CDR3 protein sequence, retaining the most common genes and DNA. The sample yields hundreds of thousands of distinct CDR3 sequences; 30% to 40% were counted once. The ten largest account for roughly 13% of the sample. Notes on this clonotype: Its antigen specificity is not known. A much bigger clone sits one base away, suggesting this may be a read error.

The CDR3 measures 12 amino acids from cysteine to phenylalanine. Kept here is only the CDR3 DNA, which spans 36 bases and is read in frame from base 1. CDR1 and CDR2 (SGHVS, FNYEAQ) derive from the germline V gene. The specimen was PBMCs. The chain is encoded by TRBV7-6 joined to TRBJ2-7, with no reliable assignment of the D segment. This receptor was taken from a human donor in good health (CMV status not recorded). Some clones in this sample may be carry-over from other donors' samples. Here is the DNA: TGTGCCAGCAGCTTAGAGACCTACGAGAAGTACTTC. Its protein is CASSLETYEKYF.